Listed here are 10 T cell receptor beta chains from one sample, sequenced in a study of T cell responses to AZD1222 COVID-19 vaccine. Profiling relied on immunoSEQ multiplex PCR, and the TCRdb table lists in-frame clones only, not all of them. The table includes roughly 110,000 clones, about 83% detected once. The sequencing here drew on peripheral blood, taken on day 0 of AZD1222 vaccination. These receptors all come from an adult in good health.

The chain employs TRBV20-1 and TRBJ1-1; D call uncertain. The V and J ends lost 3 bases and 8 bases respectively, with 7 bases between them. CDR3 length equals 10 residues. CDR1 and CDR2 from the germline V gene are DFQATT and SNEGSKA (reference sequence). DNA of the CDR3: TGCAGTGCTAGGAACCCCGAAGCTTTCTTT. Protein sequence: CSARNPEAFF.

This clone appeared a single time. The chain joins TRBV19 to TRBJ1-2; TRBD1 aligns across 10 bases. V shed 3 bases, J shed 1 base, and the junction held 5 bases outside the gene matches. The CDR3 is 16 amino acids. Germline V gene sequence: CDR1 LNHDA, CDR2 SQIVND (reference sequence). In nucleotides, the CDR3 is TGTGCCAGTAGTATTTTCGGACAGGGGGTTAACTATGGCTACACCTTC. Protein: CASSIFGQGVNYGYTF.

The chain recombines TRBV7-8 with TRBJ1-3; perhaps TRBD1 as D (5 bases). In germline, CDR1 is SGHVS, CDR2 FQNEAQ. The CDR3 is 16 residues long. Trimming took 0 bases from V and 4 from J, leaving 13 bases between them. The CDR3 DNA reads TGTGCCAGCAGCTTAGCCGGGGCCCTTAGAGGAAACACCATATATTTT. Protein: CASSLAGALRGNTIYF.

This chain links TRBV4-1 with TRBJ2-3; maybe TRBD1 (6 bases). CDR1 and CDR2 (germline): MGHRA, YSYEKL. Trimming shortened V by 0 bases and J by 5 bases, and 12 bases separated the two germline ends. The CDR3 totals 15 residues. CDR3 loop: CASSQEARGRDTQYF. The CDR3 nucleotides are TGCGCCAGCAGCCAAGAAGCCAGGGGAAGAGATACGCAGTATTTT.

The CDR3 DNA is TGTGCCAGCAGCTTAGGTCCCACAGATACGCAGTATTTT. It translates to CASSLGPTDTQYF. The chain joins TRBV7-8 to TRBJ2-3; D ambiguous. Germline V gives CDR1 SGHVS, CDR2 FQNEAQ. V was pared by 1 base and J by 2 bases, with 4 bases between. This CDR3 contains 13 residues. The variable domain in full, with the rest retrieved from reference TRBV7-8 and TRBJ2-3, is GAGVSQSPRYKVAKRGQDVALRCDPISGHVSLFWYQQALGQGPEFLTYFQNEAQLDKSGLPSDRFFAERPEGSVSTLKIQRTQQEDSAVYLCASSLGPTDTQYFGPGTRLTVL.

The CDR3 nucleotides are TGTGCCAGCAGTTTCCCTCACGGAAACACCGGGGAGCTGTTTTTT. Translation gives CASSFPHGNTGELFF. The chain joins TRBV28 to TRBJ2-2, with D unresolved. Germline lookup yields CDR1 MDHEN and CDR2 SYDVKM. Trimming took 3 bases from V and 2 from J, leaving 10 bases between them. The CDR3 has 15 amino acids.

This clone was observed once. V is TRBV9 and J is TRBJ1-2, with D unclear. Germline V CDR1 and CDR2: SGDLS, YYNGEE. Trimming removed 2 bases from V and 8 bases from J, with 10 bases in between. The CDR3 sequence is 12 residues long. The CDR3 DNA reads as TGTGCCAGCAGCGTGCTAAAGGGAGGCTACACCTTC. Protein product: CASSVLKGGYTF.

V usage is TRBV11-2 and J usage is TRBJ1-1; TRBD1 matches 7 bases. Germline values: CDR1 SGHAT, CDR2 FQNNGV. The CDR3 covers 16 residues. J was trimmed by 0 bases and V by 2 bases; bases with no gene match: 6. CDR3 loop: CASSLLRGPLNTEAFF. CDR3 nucleotides: TGTGCCAGCAGCTTACTAAGGGGGCCCTTGAACACTGAAGCTTTCTTT.

The rearrangement links TRBV11-2 to TRBJ2-7; D remains unclear. The CDR3 spans 13 residues. The germline CDR1 and CDR2 sequences are SGHAT and FQNNGV. With 2 bases removed from V and 3 bases from J, the gap between germline ends came to 8 bases. CDR3 protein: CASSLRRSYEQYF. The CDR3 DNA reads TGTGCCAGCAGCTTAAGACGGAGCTACGAGCAGTACTTC.

On this clone itself: Relative to the germline gene, one junction end is altered; a read error may explain this. The chain recombines TRBV6-5 with TRBJ1-2; unclear D gene. The CDR3 is made up of 11 amino acids. Germline lookup yields CDR1 MNHEY and CDR2 SVGAGI. CDR3 nucleotide sequence: TGTGCCAGCAGAGAGTCATACGAGGCCGGCTTC. Its protein product is CASRESYEAGF.